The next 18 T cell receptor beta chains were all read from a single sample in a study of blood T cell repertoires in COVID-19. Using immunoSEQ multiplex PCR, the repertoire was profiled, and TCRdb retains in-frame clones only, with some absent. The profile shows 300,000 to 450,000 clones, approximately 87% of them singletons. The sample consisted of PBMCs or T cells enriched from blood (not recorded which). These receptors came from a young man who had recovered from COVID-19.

The CDR3 loop reads CASSVVSTNEKLFF. CDR3 DNA sequence: TGTGCCAGCTCCGTAGTCTCAACTAATGAAAAACTGTTTTTT. The chain has TRBV18 and TRBJ1-4; no reliable D call. This CDR3 region has 14 residues. V lost 6 bases to trimming and J lost 0 bases, with 8 bases between them. CDR1 and CDR2 (germline): KGHSH, LQKENI.

CDR3 DNA sequence: TGCGCCAGCAGCCCCCGGTTGGAGGGCTATGGCTACACCTTC. Its protein product is CASSPRLEGYGYTF. The chain employs TRBV5-1 and TRBJ1-2; D not certain. Germline CDR1 reads SGHRS; CDR2 reads YFSETQ. The ends were cut back, 4 bases at V and 4 bases at J, with 14 bases in the middle. The CDR3 runs 14 residues.

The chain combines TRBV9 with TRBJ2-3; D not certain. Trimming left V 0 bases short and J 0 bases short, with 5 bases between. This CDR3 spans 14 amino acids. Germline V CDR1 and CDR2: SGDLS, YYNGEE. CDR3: CASSVGSSTDTQYF. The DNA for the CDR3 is TGTGCCAGCAGCGTAGGGAGTAGCACAGATACGCAGTATTTT.

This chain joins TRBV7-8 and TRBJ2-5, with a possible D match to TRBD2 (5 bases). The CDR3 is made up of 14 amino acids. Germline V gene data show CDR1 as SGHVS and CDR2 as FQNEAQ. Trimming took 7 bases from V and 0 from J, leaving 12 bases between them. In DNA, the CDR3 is TGTGCCAGCACCTGGACGGGGAACCAAGAGACCCAGTACTTC. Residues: CASTWTGNQETQYF.

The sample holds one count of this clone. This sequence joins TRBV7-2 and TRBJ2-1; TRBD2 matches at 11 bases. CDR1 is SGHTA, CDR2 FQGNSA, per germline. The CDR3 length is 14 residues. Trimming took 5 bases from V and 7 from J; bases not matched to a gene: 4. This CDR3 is CASSPGLAENEQFF. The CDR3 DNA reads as TGTGCCAGCAGCCCGGGACTAGCGGAAAATGAGCAGTTCTTC.

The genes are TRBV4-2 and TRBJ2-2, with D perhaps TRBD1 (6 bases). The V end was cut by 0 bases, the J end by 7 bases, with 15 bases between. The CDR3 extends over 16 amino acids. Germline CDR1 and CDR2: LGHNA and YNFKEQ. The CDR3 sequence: CASSQDSHRVVGELFF. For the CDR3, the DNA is TGTGCCAGCAGCCAAGATTCTCACAGGGTCGTCGGGGAGCTGTTTTTT.

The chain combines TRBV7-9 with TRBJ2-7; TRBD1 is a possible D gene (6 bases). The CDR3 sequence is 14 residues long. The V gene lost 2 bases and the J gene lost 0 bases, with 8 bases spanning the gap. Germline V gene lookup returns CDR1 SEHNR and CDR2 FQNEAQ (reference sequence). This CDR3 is CASSLRDNSYEQYF. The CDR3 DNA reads TGTGCCAGCAGCTTAAGGGACAACTCCTACGAGCAGTACTTC.

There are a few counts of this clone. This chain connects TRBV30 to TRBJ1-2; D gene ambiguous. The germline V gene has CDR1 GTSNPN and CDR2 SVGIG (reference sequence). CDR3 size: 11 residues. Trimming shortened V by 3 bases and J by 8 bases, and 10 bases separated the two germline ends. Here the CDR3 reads CAWSGGGGYTF. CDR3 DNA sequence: TGTGCCTGGAGCGGAGGTGGCGGCTACACCTTC.

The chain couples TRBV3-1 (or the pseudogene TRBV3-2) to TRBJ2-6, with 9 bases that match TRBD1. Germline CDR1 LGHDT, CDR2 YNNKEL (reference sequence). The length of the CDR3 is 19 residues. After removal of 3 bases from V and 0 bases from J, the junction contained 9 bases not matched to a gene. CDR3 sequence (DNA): TGTGCCAGCAGCCATGACAGGGGGACTGTAAGCTCTGGGGCCAACGTCCTGACTTTC. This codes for CASSHDRGTVSSGANVLTF.

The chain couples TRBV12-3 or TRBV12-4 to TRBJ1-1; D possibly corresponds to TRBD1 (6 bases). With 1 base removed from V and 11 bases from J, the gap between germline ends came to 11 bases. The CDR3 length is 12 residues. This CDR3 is CASSLGLQGAFF. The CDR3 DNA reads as TGTGCCAGCAGTTTAGGGTTGCAGGGGGCTTTCTTT.

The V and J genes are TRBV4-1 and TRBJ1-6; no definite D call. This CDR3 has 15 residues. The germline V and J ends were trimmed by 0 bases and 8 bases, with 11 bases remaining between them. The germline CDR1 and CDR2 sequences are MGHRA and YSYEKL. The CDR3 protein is CASSQDRGRDSPLHF. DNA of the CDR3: TGCGCCAGCAGCCAAGATAGAGGTCGGGATTCACCCCTCCACTTT.

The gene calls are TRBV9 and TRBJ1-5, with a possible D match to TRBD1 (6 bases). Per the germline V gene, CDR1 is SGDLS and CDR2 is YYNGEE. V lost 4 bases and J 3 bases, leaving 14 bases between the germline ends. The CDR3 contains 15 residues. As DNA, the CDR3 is TGTGCCAGCAGCCTCACTCCAGGGGTCAATCAGCCCCAGCATTTT. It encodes CASSLTPGVNQPQHF.

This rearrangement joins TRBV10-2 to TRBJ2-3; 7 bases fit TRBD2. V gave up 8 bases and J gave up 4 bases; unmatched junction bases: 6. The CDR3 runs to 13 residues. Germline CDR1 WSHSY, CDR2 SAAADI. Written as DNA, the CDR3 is TGCGCCAGCGAGGAAGCGGGGTCAGATACGCAGTATTTT. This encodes CASEEAGSDTQYF.

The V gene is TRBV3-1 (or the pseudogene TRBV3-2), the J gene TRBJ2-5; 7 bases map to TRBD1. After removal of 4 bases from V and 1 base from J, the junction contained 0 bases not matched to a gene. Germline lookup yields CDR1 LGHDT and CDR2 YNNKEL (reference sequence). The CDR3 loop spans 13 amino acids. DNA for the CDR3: TGTGCCAGCAGCCGACAGGGCCAAGAGACCCAGTACTTC. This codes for CASSRQGQETQYF.

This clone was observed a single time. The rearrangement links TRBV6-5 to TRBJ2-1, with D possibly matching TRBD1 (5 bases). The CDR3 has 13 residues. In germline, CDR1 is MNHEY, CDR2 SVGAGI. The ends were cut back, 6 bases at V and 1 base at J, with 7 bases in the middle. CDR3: CASRQDSYNEQFF. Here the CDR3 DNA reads TGTGCCAGCAGACAGGATTCCTACAATGAGCAGTTCTTC.

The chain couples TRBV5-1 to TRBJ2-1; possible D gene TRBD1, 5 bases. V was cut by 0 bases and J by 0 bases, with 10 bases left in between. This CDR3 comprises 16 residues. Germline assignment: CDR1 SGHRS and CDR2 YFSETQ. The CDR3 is CASSLAGSGSYNEQFF. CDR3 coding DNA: TGCGCCAGCAGCTTGGCAGGGTCTGGCTCCTACAATGAGCAGTTCTTC.

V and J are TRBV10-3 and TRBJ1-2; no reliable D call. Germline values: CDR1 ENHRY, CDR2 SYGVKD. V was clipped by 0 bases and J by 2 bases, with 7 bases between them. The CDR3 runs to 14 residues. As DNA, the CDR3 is TGTGCCATCAGTGAGTCGGCTCAGAACTATGGCTACACCTTC. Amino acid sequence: CAISESAQNYGYTF.

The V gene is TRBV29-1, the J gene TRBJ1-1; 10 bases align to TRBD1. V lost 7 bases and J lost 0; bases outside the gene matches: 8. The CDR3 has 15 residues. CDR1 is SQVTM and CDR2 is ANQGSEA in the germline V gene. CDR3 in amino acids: CSAVPGQGMNTEAFF. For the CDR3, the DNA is TGCAGCGCCGTCCCGGGACAGGGGATGAACACTGAAGCTTTCTTT.